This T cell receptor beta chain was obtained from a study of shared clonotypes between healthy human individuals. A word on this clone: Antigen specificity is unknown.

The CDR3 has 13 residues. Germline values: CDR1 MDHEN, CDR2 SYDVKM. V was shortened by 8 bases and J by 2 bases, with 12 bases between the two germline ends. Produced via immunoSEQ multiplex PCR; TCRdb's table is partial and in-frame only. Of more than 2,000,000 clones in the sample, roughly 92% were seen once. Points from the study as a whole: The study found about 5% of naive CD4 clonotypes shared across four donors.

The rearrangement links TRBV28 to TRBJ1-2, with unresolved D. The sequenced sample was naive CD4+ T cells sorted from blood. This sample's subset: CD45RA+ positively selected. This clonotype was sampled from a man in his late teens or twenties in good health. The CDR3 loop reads CASVEGANYGYTF. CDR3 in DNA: TGTGCCAGCGTTGAGGGCGCAAACTATGGCTACACCTTC.